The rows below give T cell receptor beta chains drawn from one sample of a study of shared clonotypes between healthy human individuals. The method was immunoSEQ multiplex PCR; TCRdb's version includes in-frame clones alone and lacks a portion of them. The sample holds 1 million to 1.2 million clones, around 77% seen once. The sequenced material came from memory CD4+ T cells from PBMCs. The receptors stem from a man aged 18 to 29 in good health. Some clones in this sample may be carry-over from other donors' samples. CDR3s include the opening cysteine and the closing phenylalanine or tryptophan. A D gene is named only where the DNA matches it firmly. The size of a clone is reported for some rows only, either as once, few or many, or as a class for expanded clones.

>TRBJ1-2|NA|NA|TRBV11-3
TGTGCCAGCAGCTTATTCAGTTCACCCTATGGCTACACCTTC
CASSLFSSPYGYTF
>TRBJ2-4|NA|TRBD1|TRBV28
TGTGCCAGCAGCCCGGCAGGGGGCGTTAACATTCAGTACTTC
CASSPAGGVNIQYF
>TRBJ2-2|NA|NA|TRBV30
TGTGCCTGGAGCTCGCGGGGGGAGCTGTTTTTT
CAWSSRGELFF
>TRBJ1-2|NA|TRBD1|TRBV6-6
TGTGCCAGCAGTTGGGGGACAGGGGTTGACTATGGCTACACCTTC
CASSWGTGVDYGYTF
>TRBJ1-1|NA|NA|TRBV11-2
TGTGCCAGCAGCTTAACCGGGGGAGCGCAGGACACTGAAGCTTTCTTT
CASSLTGGAQDTEAFF
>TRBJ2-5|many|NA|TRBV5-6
TGTGCCAGCAGCTTGGGGCCCCGGGTAGGGGAGACCCAGTACTTC
CASSLGPRVGETQYF
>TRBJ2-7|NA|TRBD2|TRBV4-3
TGCGCCAGCAGCCAAGATACGGGTCAGCGGGGGTCCTACGAGCAGTACTTC
CASSQDTGQRGSYEQYF
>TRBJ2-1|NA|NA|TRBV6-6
TGTGCCAGCAGTTATCCTAGCGCATATCCCTACAATGAGCAGTTCTTC
CASSYPSAYPYNEQFF
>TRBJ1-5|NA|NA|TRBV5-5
TGTGCCAGCAGCTCCCTTGTGGGATACACTCAGCCCCAGCATTTT
CASSSLVGYTQPQHF
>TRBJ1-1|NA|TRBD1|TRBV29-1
TGCAGCGCCAGGGGGTCCGGCACTGAAGCTTTCTTT
CSARGSGTEAFF
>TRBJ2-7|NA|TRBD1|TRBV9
TGTGCCAGCAGCTCCCACAGGGGATCCGAGCAGTACTTC
CASSSHRGSEQYF
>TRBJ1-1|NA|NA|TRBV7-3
TGTGCCAGCAGCCCCGAGGGGTGGTTTTCCACTGAAGCTTTCTTT
CASSPEGWFSTEAFF
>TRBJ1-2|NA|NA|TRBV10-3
TGTGCCATCAGTGGACGTTGGGGTCGAGACTATGGCTACACCTTC
CAISGRWGRDYGYTF
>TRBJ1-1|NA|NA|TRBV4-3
TGCGCCAGCAGCCAGACCGGGGGGAACACTGAAGCTTTCTTT
CASSQTGGNTEAFF
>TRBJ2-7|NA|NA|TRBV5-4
TGTGCCAGCAGCGTGCCTGGGCAGGGCCGCTCCTACGAGCAGTACTTC
CASSVPGQGRSYEQYF
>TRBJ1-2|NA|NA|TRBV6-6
TGTGCCAGCAGGAGAATCGGGACGTCAGCTAACTATGGCTACACCTTC
CASRRIGTSANYGYTF
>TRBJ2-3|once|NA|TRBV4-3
TGCGCCAGCAGCCAAGATTTCACAGATACGCAGTATTTT
CASSQDFTDTQYF
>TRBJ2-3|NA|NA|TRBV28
TGTGCCAGCAGGTGGACTAGCACAGATACGCAGTATTTT
CASRWTSTDTQYF
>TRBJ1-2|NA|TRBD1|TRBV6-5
TGTGCCAGCACAGGGCAGGGGGCGGGTGGCTACACCTTC
CASTGQGAGGYTF
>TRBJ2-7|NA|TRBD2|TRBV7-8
TGTGCCAGCAGCTTAGACAGAGCGGGAGCGTCCTACGAGCAGTACTTC
CASSLDRAGASYEQYF
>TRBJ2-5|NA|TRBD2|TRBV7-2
TGTGCCAGCAGCTTAGGGACTAGCCTCCAAGAGACCCAGTACTTC
CASSLGTSLQETQYF
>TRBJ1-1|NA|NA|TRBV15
TGTGCCACCAGCAGAGAAAACAAGAACACTGAAGCTTTCTTT
CATSRENKNTEAFF
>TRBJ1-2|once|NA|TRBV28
TGTGCCAGCACCCCGGGGCCCTTACTGGGTGGCTACACCTTC
CASTPGPLLGGYTF
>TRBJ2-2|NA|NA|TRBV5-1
TGCGCCAGCAGTCCGGACTCTAGCTCACTGAACACCGGGGAGCTGTTTTTT
CASSPDSSSLNTGELFF
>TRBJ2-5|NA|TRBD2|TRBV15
TGTGCCACCAGCAGAGATCCGCTAGCGGGAGGCATACTGTACCAAGAGACCCAGTACTTC
CATSRDPLAGGILYQETQYF
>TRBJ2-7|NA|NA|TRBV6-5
TGTGCCAGCAGGAGTGGGGGAAGTGTTTCCTACGAGCAGTACTTC
CASRSGGSVSYEQYF
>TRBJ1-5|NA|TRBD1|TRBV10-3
TGTGCCATCAGCGATGATGGACAGGGTAGTCAGCCCCAGCATTTT
CAISDDGQGSQPQHF
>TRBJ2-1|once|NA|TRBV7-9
TGTGCCAGCAGCTTAATGGGGGAGCAGTTCTTC
CASSLMGEQFF
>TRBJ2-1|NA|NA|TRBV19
TGTGCCAGTAGTTCTGGACTCTACAATGAGCAGTTCTTC
CASSSGLYNEQFF
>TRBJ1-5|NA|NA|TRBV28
TGTGCCAGCATAAGGGAGGCAAATAGCAATCAGCCCCAGCATTTT
CASIREANSNQPQHF
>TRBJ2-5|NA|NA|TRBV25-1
TGTGCCAGCAGTGAATCTCTCCAGGCCCTCCAAGAGACCCAGTACTTC
CASSESLQALQETQYF
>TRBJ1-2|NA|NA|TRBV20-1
TGCAGTGCTAGTAGGCTCTATGGCTACACCTTC
CSASRLYGYTF